A single sample gave rise to the 6 T cell receptor beta chains below, sequenced in a study of STAT5B mutations in CD4+ large granular lymphocyte leukemia. The assay was immunoSEQ multiplex PCR, and TCRdb's table has in-frame clones only and misses some. This sample has about 36,000 clones; more than 75% occur once, and the top ten carry approximately 2%. Sequencing was done on a sample of CD4+ T cells from blood buffy coats. Receptor source: a human donor in good health.

The genes are TRBV15 and TRBJ1-1, with D perhaps matching TRBD1 (5 bases). Germline V CDR1 and CDR2: LNHNV, YYDKDF (reference sequence). This CDR3 contains 13 residues. V was clipped by 1 base and J by 10 bases, with 13 bases between them. The CDR3 loop reads CATSRVSGVRAFF. The CDR3 bases are TGTGCCACCAGCAGAGTCTCGGGGGTCAGAGCTTTCTTT.

The genes are TRBV30 and TRBJ2-1, with D uncertain. Germline V CDR1 and CDR2: GTSNPN, SVGIG (reference sequence). V was pared by 2 bases and J by 10 bases, with 15 bases between. The CDR3 contains 13 residues. CDR3 in DNA: TGTGCCTGGAGTAAAGACAACTCCGGGGAGCAGTTCTTC. It encodes CAWSKDNSGEQFF.

This clone has only a few counts. V and J are TRBV19 and TRBJ1-3; D is unclear. This CDR3 contains 17 residues. CDR1 is LNHDA and CDR2 is SQIVND in the germline V gene (reference sequence). V lost 0 bases and J lost 0, with 12 bases in between. The CDR3 DNA reads as TGTGCCAGTAGTATAGACTCAGGCTGGGACTCTGGAAACACCATATATTTT. Its translation: CASSIDSGWDSGNTIYF.

This chain joins TRBV11-2 and TRBJ2-5; unclear D gene. The CDR3 has 11 amino acids. CDR1 SGHAT and CDR2 FQNNGV come from the germline V gene. Trimming removed 3 bases at V and 5 bases at J, with 4 bases between. The CDR3 loop reads CASSFGETQYF. The CDR3 nucleotides read TGTGCCAGCAGCTTCGGGGAGACCCAGTACTTC. The whole variable domain, remainder taken from reference TRBV11-2 and TRBJ2-5, is EAGVAQSPRYKIIEKRQSVAFWCNPISGHATLYWYQQILGQGPKLLIQFQNNGVVDDSQLPKDRFSAERLKGVDSTLKIQPAKLEDSAVYLCASSFGETQYFGPGTRLLVL.

This clone occurred a few times. This chain's CDR3 is CASSIGRGSYEQYF. The CDR3 nucleotides read TGTGCCAGTAGTATAGGTAGGGGCTCCTACGAGCAGTACTTC. V and J are TRBV19 and TRBJ2-7; perhaps TRBD1 as D (5 bases). With 1 base removed from V and 0 bases from J, the gap between germline ends came to 7 bases. Germline-derived CDR1 and CDR2 are LNHDA and SQIVND (reference sequence). The CDR3 length is 14 residues.

The chain has TRBV27 and TRBJ2-7; 8 bases map to TRBD1. Germline CDR1 reads MNHEY; CDR2 reads SMNVEV (reference sequence). This CDR3 contains 16 residues. V lost 3 bases and J lost 2; bases outside the gene matches: 9. DNA for the CDR3: TGTGCCAGCAGTTTGTCGACAGGGGCCGTCCCCTACGAGCAGTACTTC. Translating gives CASSLSTGAVPYEQYF.